Listed below are T cell receptor beta chains from one sample, sequenced in a study of T cell repertoires in cytomegalovirus infection. One entry per CDR3 protein results from TCRdb running MiXCR on the reads. The sample lists fewer than 400,000 distinct CDR3 sequences, around a sixth occurring once. Sequencing input: PBMCs. All receptors come from a human donor in good health (CMV status not recorded). Some clones in this sample may be carry-over from other donors' samples. CDR3s include the opening cysteine and the closing phenylalanine or tryptophan. D genes are given only for firm matches. Not all rows give a size; the values are once, few, many and, for expanded clones, a class.

V gene	D gene	clone size	J gene	CDR3 protein
TRBV7-8	-	few	TRBJ1-1	CASSTVRNTEAFF
TRBV19	-	many	TRBJ2-1	CASSPITYNEQFF
TRBV4-1	-	many	TRBJ2-3	CASSRLSTDTQYF
TRBV12-5	-	many	TRBJ1-1	CASGLVLGRMNTEAFF
TRBV29-1	-	-	TRBJ2-3	CSSAAPTDTQYF
TRBV4-2	-	-	TRBJ2-3	CASSQDVAVSTDTQYF
TRBV12-3/TRBV12-4	-	-	TRBJ2-7	CASRYAGHEQYF
TRBV6-1	-	-	TRBJ2-7	CASIPGGWEGYEQYF
TRBV29-1	TRBD1	-	TRBJ1-1	CSVRTGENTEAFF
TRBV7-2	-	many	TRBJ2-7	CASSSQAGWAYEQYF
TRBV23-1	TRBD1	few	TRBJ2-7	CAPHRQGDCGEQYF
TRBV4-3	-	many	TRBJ1-6	CASSQERPFNSPLHF
TRBV7-2	-	few	TRBJ2-5	CASSPRRSVGISLQETQYF
TRBV29-1	TRBD1	-	TRBJ2-3	CSVEDRTGEAPDTQYF
TRBV6-2/TRBV6-3	-	many	TRBJ2-2	CASTTNTGELFF
TRBV4-3	TRBD2	many	TRBJ2-3	CASSQDRLAADTQYF
TRBV7-2	TRBD2	many	TRBJ2-3	CASTLWTSGKADTQYF
TRBV28	-	once	TRBJ1-5	CASSAGAGFDQPQHF
TRBV6-2/TRBV6-3	-	-	TRBJ2-6	CATEVISGANVLTF
TRBV7-2	-	many	TRBJ1-4	CASSPIQGINEKLFF
TRBV5-8	-	-	TRBJ2-7	CASSLAAQTISYEQYF
TRBV2	-	-	TRBJ1-1	CASSEAPGYPEAFF
TRBV12-3/TRBV12-4	TRBD2	-	TRBJ2-1	CASSFPGGGHNEQFF
TRBV14	-	few	TRBJ1-1	CASSQDVSRSKPNTEAFF
TRBV6-4	-	-	TRBJ2-3	CASSDTSGDTQYF
TRBV15	-	few	TRBJ2-5	CATSYTETTGETQYF
TRBV6-6	-	-	TRBJ2-5	CASRPTHIQETQYF
TRBV20-1	TRBD2	few	TRBJ2-5	CSAGTSGVETQYF
TRBV10-3	-	-	TRBJ2-3	CAISPTGPARTDTQYF
TRBV24-1	TRBD1	-	TRBJ1-1	CATSDSRTGGAAEAFF
TRBV12-3/TRBV12-4	-	-	TRBJ2-5	CASSLMGTAETQYF
TRBV20-1	-	-	TRBJ1-4	CSAAPGSNEKLFF
TRBV7-2	-	many	TRBJ1-5	CASSPSPWLGNQPQHF
TRBV20-1	-	-	TRBJ1-3	CSARAGPSSGNTIYF
TRBV12-5	-	-	TRBJ2-1	CASGLVRRQFF
TRBV20-1	-	-	TRBJ1-2	CSAIPDSYGYTF
TRBV12-3/TRBV12-4	-	few	TRBJ1-1	CASRPGPLAEAFF
TRBV12-3/TRBV12-4	-	many	TRBJ2-5	CASSEGQIQETQYF
TRBV14	-	-	TRBJ2-1	CASSQSRQAGEQFF
TRBV28	-	few	TRBJ2-5	CASSLPSPETQYF
TRBV10-3	-	-	TRBJ1-5	CAISPGNQPQHF